The present TCR beta chain was sequenced within a study of cytomegalovirus exposure and HLA in healthy donors. Study observations and caveats: CMV serostatus stood as the only immune exposure information on hand. Later analysis demonstrated an association between a missense DCLRE1C variant and TCR beta V- and J-gene trimming. Under 20,000 TCR beta sequences were associated with HLA alleles at 0.05 false discovery rate in a later analysis.

The PCR contained 60 Vbeta and 13 Jbeta primers. The table came from immunoSEQ multiplex PCR; TCRdb's copy has only in-frame clones and leaves some out. The data contain 100,000 to 150,000 clones, roughly 74% of them seen just once; the ten biggest clones take up roughly 7.3%. About this clone itself: No antigen is known for it.

The V gene end was trimmed by 0 bases and the J gene end by 10 bases; junction bases not matched to a gene: 7. This CDR3 contains 16 residues. Germline CDR1 reads SGDLS; CDR2 reads YYNGEE. This TCR came from a male donor in good health and CMV-seronegative. The sample taken for sequencing was PBMCs. The rearrangement links TRBV9 to TRBJ1-6; 10 bases are a match to TRBD1. The CDR3 sequence: CASSVDPGQGESPLHF. Here the CDR3 DNA reads TGTGCCAGCAGCGTAGATCCAGGACAGGGGGAGTCACCCCTCCACTTT.